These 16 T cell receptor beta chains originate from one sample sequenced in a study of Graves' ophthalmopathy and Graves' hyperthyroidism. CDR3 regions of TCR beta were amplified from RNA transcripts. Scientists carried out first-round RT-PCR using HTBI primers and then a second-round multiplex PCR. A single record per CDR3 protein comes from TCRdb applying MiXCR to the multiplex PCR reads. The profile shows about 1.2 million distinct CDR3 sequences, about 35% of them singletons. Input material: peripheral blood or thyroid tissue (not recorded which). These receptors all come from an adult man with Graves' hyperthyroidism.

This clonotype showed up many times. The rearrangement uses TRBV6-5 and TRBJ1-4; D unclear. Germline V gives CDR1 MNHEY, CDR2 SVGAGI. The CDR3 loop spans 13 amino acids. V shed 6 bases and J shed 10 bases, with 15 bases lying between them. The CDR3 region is CASSKENTGKLFF. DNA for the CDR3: TGTGCCAGCAGCAAAGAGAACACCGGAAAACTGTTTTTT.

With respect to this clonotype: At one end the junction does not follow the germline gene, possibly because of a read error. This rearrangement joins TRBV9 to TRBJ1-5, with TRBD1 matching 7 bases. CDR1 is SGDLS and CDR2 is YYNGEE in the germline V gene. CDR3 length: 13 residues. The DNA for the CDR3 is TGTGCCAGCAGCGTAGGTTTGGGACAGCACCAGCATTTT. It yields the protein CASSVGLGQHQHF.

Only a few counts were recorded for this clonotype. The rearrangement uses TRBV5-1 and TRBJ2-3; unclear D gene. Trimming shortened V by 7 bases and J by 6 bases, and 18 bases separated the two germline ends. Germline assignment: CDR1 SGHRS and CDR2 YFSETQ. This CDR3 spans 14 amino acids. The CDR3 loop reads CASFQSAQGDTQYF. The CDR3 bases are TGCGCCAGCTTCCAGTCGGCACAAGGTGATACGCAGTATTTT.

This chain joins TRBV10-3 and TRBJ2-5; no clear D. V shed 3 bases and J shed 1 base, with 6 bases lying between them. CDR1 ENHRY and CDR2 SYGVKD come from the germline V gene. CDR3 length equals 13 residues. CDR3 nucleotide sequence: TGTGCCATCAGTGAATTCAGCCAAGAGACCCAGTACTTC. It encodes CAISEFSQETQYF.

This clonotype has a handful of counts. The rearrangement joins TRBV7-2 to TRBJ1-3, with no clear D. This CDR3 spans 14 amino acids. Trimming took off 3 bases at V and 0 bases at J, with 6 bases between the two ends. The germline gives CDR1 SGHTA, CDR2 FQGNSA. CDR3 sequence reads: CASSFADSGNTIYF. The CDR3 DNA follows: TGTGCCAGCAGCTTCGCAGACTCTGGAAACACCATATATTTT.

CDR3 DNA: TGCAGCGTTGCTTGGGGGGTCGGTCACACTGAAGCTTTCTTT. Residues: CSVAWGVGHTEAFF. This chain connects TRBV29-1 to TRBJ1-1, with a weak D call TRBD1 (5 bases). V lost 4 bases and J 3 bases, leaving 15 bases between the germline ends. Looked up from germline, CDR1 is SQVTM and CDR2 is ANQGSEA. This CDR3 is built from 14 residues.

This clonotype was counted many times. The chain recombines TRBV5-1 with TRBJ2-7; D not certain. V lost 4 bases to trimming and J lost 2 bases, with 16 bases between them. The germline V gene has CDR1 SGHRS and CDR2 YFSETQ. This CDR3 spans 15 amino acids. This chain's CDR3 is CASSEGSGRTYEQYF. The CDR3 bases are TGCGCCAGCAGCGAAGGTTCCGGCAGAACCTACGAGCAGTACTTC.

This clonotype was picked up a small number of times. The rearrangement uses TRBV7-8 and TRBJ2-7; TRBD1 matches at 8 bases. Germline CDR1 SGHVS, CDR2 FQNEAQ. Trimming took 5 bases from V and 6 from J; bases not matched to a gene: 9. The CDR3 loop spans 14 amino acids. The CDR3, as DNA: TGTGCCAGCAGCCAATCAACCGACAGGGGCGAGCAGTACTTC. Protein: CASSQSTDRGEQYF.

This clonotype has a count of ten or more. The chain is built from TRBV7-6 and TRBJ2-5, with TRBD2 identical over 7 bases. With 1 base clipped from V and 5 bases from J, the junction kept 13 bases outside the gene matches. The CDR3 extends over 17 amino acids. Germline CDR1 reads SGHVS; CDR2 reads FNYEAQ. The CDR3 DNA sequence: TGTGCCAGCAGCTTAGTAGACCCAAGCGGGATAGGGGAGACCCAGTACTTC. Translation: CASSLVDPSGIGETQYF.

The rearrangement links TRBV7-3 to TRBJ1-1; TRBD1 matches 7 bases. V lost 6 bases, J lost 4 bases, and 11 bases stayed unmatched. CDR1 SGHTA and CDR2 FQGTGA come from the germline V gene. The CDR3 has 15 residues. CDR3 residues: CASSFSGGLPTEAFF. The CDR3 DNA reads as TGTGCCAGCAGTTTCTCAGGGGGACTACCCACTGAAGCTTTCTTT.

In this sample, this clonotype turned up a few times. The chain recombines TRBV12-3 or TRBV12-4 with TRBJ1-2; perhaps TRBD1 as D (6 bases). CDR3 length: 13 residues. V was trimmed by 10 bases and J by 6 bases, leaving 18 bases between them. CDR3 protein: CAIARGGRNGYTF. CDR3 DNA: TGTGCCATCGCAAGGGGGGGGCGTAATGGCTACACCTTC.

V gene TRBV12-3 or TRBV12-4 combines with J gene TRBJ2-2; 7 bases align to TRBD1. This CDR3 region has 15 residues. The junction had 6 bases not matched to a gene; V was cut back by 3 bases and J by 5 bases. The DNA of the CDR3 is TGTGCCAGCAGTTTGGACAGGCTGGAAACCGGGGAGCTGTTTTTT. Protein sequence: CASSLDRLETGELFF.

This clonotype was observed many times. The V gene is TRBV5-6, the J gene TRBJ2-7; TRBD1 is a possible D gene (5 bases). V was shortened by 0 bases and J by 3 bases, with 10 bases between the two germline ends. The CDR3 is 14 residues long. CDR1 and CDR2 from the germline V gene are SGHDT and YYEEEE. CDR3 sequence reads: CASSLGGQVYEQYF. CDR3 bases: TGTGCCAGCAGCTTGGGCGGACAAGTCTACGAGCAGTACTTC.

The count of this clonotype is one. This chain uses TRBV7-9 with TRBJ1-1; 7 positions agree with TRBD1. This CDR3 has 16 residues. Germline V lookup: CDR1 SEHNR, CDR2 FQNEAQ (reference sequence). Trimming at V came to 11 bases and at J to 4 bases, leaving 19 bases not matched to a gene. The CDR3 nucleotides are TGTGCCTGGAGTGTACGAGGGAACAGGGGAAGCACTGAAGCTTTCTTT. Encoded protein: CAWSVRGNRGSTEAFF. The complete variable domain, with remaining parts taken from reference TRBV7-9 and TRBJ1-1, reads DTGVSQNPRHKITKRGQNVTFRCDPISEHNRLYWYRQTLGQGPEFLTYFQNEAQLEKSRLLSDRFSAERPKGSFSTLEIQRTEQGDSAMYLCAWSVRGNRGSTEAFFGQGTRLTVV.

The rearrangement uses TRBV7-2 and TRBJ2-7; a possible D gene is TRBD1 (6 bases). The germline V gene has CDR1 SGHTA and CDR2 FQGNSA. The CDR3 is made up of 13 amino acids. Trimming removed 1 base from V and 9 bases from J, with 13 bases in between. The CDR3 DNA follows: TGTGCCAGCAGCTTAGAGGGCAGAGGGGGGCAGTACTTC. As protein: CASSLEGRGGQYF.

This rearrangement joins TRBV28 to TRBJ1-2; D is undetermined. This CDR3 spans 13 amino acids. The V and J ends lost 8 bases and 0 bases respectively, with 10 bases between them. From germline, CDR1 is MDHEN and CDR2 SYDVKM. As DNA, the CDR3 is TGTGCCAGCCACGGACTGACTAACTATGGCTACACCTTC. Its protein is CASHGLTNYGYTF.